The source of this TCR beta chain is a study of blood T cell repertoires in COVID-19 (dated by TCRdb to about 2020). In terms of the full investigation: The collaborator samples originated in the United States, Italy and Spain and spanned the acute and convalescent phases of COVID-19. The prospective study material was composed of cDNA or gDNA derived from T cells, B-cell-depleted T cells, or PBMCs. Deeply sampled blood TCRbeta repertoires from subjects exposed to, actively infected with, or recovered from COVID-19 were included in the dataset. The repertoires were made available in a free public database intended to serve as a resource for research on the immune response to SARS-CoV-2. The samples were drawn from the first 160 participants of the ongoing ImmuneRACE study and from 1,254 subjects provided by 6 global collaborators. Sample metadata almost always included a de-identified subject ID, COVID-19 status, age in years and sex. HLA class I and class II types, where available, came from metadata supplied by the sample provider rather than from assay-based typing. Results the study describes overall, beyond this receptor: How much clinical and demographic metadata was included differed by source and by participant, and the metadata was provided uncurated.

A word on this clone: The antigen it binds to is not known. No much larger clone is present one base from it, and per-base qualities are unavailable.

Whole blood was collected in K2EDTA tubes by collaborating institutions according to the institutions' own protocols. For TCRbeta analysis, collaborators shipped samples as frozen whole blood, isolated PBMCs, or DNA extracted from either of those sample types. TCRbeta CDR3 regions were amplified from genomic DNA by means of the immunoSEQ Assay, a bias-controlled multiplex PCR. Concerning the study's data processing: Nucleated cell counts per sample were estimated from amplification of reference gene primers within the assay. Sequence reads were collapsed and filtered to measure the absolute abundance of every unique TCRbeta CDR3 rearrangement. Productive Simpson clonality was computed per sample as the square root of Simpson's diversity index over productive rearrangements. TCRdb re-hosts the immuneACCESS table, in-frame sequences only. Its copies lack some clones; in the studies checked, an unresolved V gene accounts for under half of them, and the cause for the rest is not known. The V and J calls and clone size are taken from that table; D and trimming were inferred from the DNA. The sample contains 250,000 to 300,000 clones, 80% to 90% of them found a single time. The top ten clonotypes cover approximately 11% of the sample.

The germline V gene gives CDR1 as MGHRA and CDR2 as YSYEKL. Inclusive of the bounding cysteine and phenylalanine, the CDR3 is 14 residues long. Of the read, only the CDR3 DNA is kept; its 42 bases are in frame from base 1. V gives up 2 bases and J gives up 7 bases, and the segment between their germline ends measures 14 bases. Material for sequencing was peripheral blood. The source is a woman between 65 and 79 years old with acute or convalescent COVID-19. Recombination linked TRBV4-1 to TRBJ1-2; matching of 5 bases hints at TRBD1 as the D gene. This receptor has the CDR3 CASSQLTGLGGYTF. DNA sequence: TGCGCCAGCAGCCAATTAACAGGTTTGGGTGGCTACACCTTC.